This TCR beta chain is drawn from a study of blood T cell repertoires in COVID-19. Study-level background: COVID-19 samples from acute and convalescent phases originated in the United States, Italy and Spain. PBMCs, B-cell-depleted T cells, or T cells were the source of the cDNA or gDNA that made up the material.

This clone was seen only once. CDR3 length: 16 amino acids. With 1 base removed from V and 0 bases from J, the gap between germline ends came to 11 bases. The germline V gene has CDR1 KGHSH and CDR2 LQKENI. Per the original data handling: Reference gene primer amplification in the assay estimated nucleated cell counts. Produced via immunoSEQ multiplex PCR; TCRdb's table is partial and in-frame only. V and J calls and clone size are as listed in that table; D and trimming were resolved from the DNA. Of some 30,000 clones in the sample, 65% to 90% were seen once. The sequence was obtained from a man in his 60s with active COVID-19. The specimen sequenced was peripheral blood. The chain is built from TRBV18 and TRBJ2-3; TRBD1 might be the D (7 bases). CDR3 nucleotides: TGTGCCAGCTCACCACAGGGGGCGGGAAGCACAGATACGCAGTATTTT. Encoded protein: CASSPQGAGSTDTQYF.